This TCR beta chain is drawn from a study of T cell responses to AZD1222 COVID-19 vaccine. Findings and caveats of the study: Close to half of all spike-specific TCRs reportedly target regions of the variants that are unmutated. Repertoires were obtained solely post-peak T cell response. Spike-specific TCRs gained breadth and depth after people received two AZD1222 doses.

A note on this clone: What it binds is unknown.

Produced via immunoSEQ multiplex PCR; TCRdb's table is partial and in-frame only. The sample lists some 150,000 clones, around 91% occurring once. The CDR3 loop spans 15 amino acids. From germline, CDR1 is LGHNA and CDR2 YSLEER. The V segment lost 0 bases and the J segment 9 bases; nucleotides outside the gene matches: 4. The chain employs TRBV4-3 and TRBJ2-1; 11 bases line up with TRBD1. This TCR was sampled from an adult in good health. The source was peripheral blood, collected on day 0 of AZD1222 vaccination. The CDR3 nucleotides read TGCGCCAGCAGCCAAGATAGGACAGGGGGCGGTGAGCAGTTCTTC. This sequence encodes CASSQDRTGGGEQFF.